The present TCR beta chain was sequenced within a study of identifying expanded T cells in peripheral blood (dated 2019 in TCRdb). Regarding the study in general: Technical replicates were generated by sequencing separate aliquots of the same genomic DNA pool, with four replicates compared pairwise.

Of note for this clone: What this receptor recognizes is not known. Nothing much larger sits one base from this clone, and base qualities are not available.

During the collection period, no infections or other immune events were recorded for the healthy donors. Blood repertoires from healthy donors were used as a training cohort for calibrating time-dependent variance in a beta-binomial model of differential abundance of T-cell clones. There were some ten healthy donors in the training cohort, of whom 3 were female and 7 were male. On average the donors were about 40 years old, and their ages spanned about 25 to 64 years. Obtained from a commercial supplier, whole blood was collected from each healthy donor at three time points set two to three weeks apart. For immunosequencing, genomic DNA was extracted from whole blood that had not been sorted. Relative to germline, V is 7 bases shorter and J is 10 bases shorter, with 14 bases between their ends. Taken from cysteine to phenylalanine, the CDR3 has 13 residues. Solely the CDR3 DNA is kept, with 39 bases framed from the first base. CDR1 and CDR2 are drawn from the germline V gene (reference sequence): MNHEY, SMNVEV.

The immunoSEQ Assay, which relies on bias-controlled multiplex PCR amplification of genomic DNA, was used to profile TCRbeta CDR3 regions. The authors processed their data as follows. The absolute abundance of each unique TCRbeta CDR3 region was quantified after sequences were collapsed and filtered. Differential abundance was tested with two models: a binomial (Fisher-equivalent) model and a beta-binomial model that adds time-dependent variance fitted from healthy donors. Clones with fewer than 5 combined templates were removed, and differential abundance was called for clones with a Benjamini-Hochberg FDR below 0.01. Using the form v = (b*log(k)+a)^2, the beta-binomial variance was modeled as a function of the total template count across the two samples. TCRdb's version of the immuneACCESS table is confined to in-frame rearrangements and falls short of the full clone set. An unresolved V gene accounts for under half of the shortfall where checked; the remainder is of unknown origin. D and trimming were read from the DNA, whereas the V and J calls and clone size are those reported in that table. Counted in this sample were 75,000 to 95,000 clones; around 84% of them appeared once. The top ten clonotypes cover roughly 4% of the sample.

Study-wide findings and limitations: The authors expected that over much longer intervals, such as months to years, biological variance in healthy repertoires might increase even further. Across all healthy-donor time intervals, the beta-binomial model significantly cut both the number of clones called differentially abundant and the false-positive rate. In all healthy donors, the variance in clone template counts between samples taken 2 to 3 weeks apart rose significantly as total template count increased. Between technical replicates the binomial model flagged 1 to 1.5 differentially abundant clones, whereas over about 2 weeks the binomial model flagged about 15 and over roughly four weeks 19 to 20.

The chain employs TRBV27 and TRBJ1-6; possibly the D gene is TRBD1, per 5 matching bases. The sequenced material came from blood. This receptor was obtained from a person aged 18 to 70 in good health. The CDR3 region has the sequence CASTIYGGSPLHF. The DNA reads as follows: TGTGCCAGCACCATTTACGGGGGGTCACCCCTCCACTTT.